Each of the 16 T cell receptor beta chains below was sequenced from the same sample in a study of T cell changes during pregnancy in multiple sclerosis. The data were produced by immunoSEQ multiplex PCR, yet TCRdb's version contains in-frame clones alone and is incomplete. The repertoire has 68,000 or so clones, about 90% of them found once; the top ten carry roughly 0.87%. The material was peripheral blood, obtained in the second trimester of pregnancy. The receptors stem from a female donor with multiple sclerosis, enrolled in a pregnancy study.

This clone was counted ten times or more. For the CDR3, the DNA is TGTGCCAGCAGCTTAGCGACAGGGGGGCAGCCCCAGCATTTT. This sequence encodes CASSLATGGQPQHF. The rearrangement uses TRBV7-9 and TRBJ1-5, with 9 positions matching TRBD1. CDR3 size: 14 residues. The trim removed 0 bases at V and 7 bases at J, leaving 1 base unmatched. Germline values: CDR1 SEHNR, CDR2 FQNEAQ (reference sequence).

The gene calls are TRBV18 and TRBJ2-7; 9 bases agree with TRBD1. V lost 6 bases and J lost 3; bases outside the gene matches: 3. This CDR3 comprises 13 residues. The germline V gene encodes CDR1 KGHSH and CDR2 LQKENI. The CDR3: CASSGQGFYEQYF. CDR3 sequence (DNA): TGTGCCAGCTCGGGACAGGGCTTCTACGAGCAGTACTTC.

About this clone: The junction departs from germline at one end; a sequencing error may be responsible. V is TRBV5-6 and J is TRBJ1-2, with 9 bases that match TRBD1. Germline V gene lookup returns CDR1 SGHDT and CDR2 YYEEEE. This CDR3 spans 12 amino acids. This CDR3 reads CASSVGQGVAAF. The CDR3 nucleotides read TGTGCCAGCAGCGTGGGACAGGGCGTAGCCGCCTTC.

The V and J genes are TRBV7-9 and TRBJ1-1, with D possibly matching TRBD1 (5 bases). V shed 3 bases and J shed 3 bases, with 8 bases lying between them. This CDR3 is built from 13 residues. Germline CDR1 and CDR2: SEHNR and FQNEAQ (reference sequence). The CDR3, as DNA: TGTGCCAGCAGCTTCGGCAGGGACACTGAAGCTTTCTTT. As protein: CASSFGRDTEAFF.

J is TRBJ2-7 and V is TRBV6-5, with D perhaps TRBD1 (7 bases). V lost 7 bases and J lost 5, with 9 bases in between. The V gene's germline CDR1 is MNHEY and CDR2 SVGAGI. CDR3 length: 11 amino acids. CDR3 region: CASTRGDEQYF. In nucleotides, the CDR3 is TGTGCCAGCACCAGGGGGGACGAGCAGTACTTC.

This clone was observed a single time. J is TRBJ1-2 and V is TRBV11-3; the D gene is possibly TRBD1 (5 bases). Trimming left V 6 bases short and J 1 base short, with 18 bases between. The CDR3 loop spans 16 amino acids. Germline values: CDR1 SGHNT, CDR2 YENEEA. Here the CDR3 reads CASSPRPQGLNYGYTF. In DNA form, the CDR3 reads TGTGCCAGCAGTCCCCGTCCCCAGGGTCTTAACTATGGCTACACCTTC.

This clone appeared once. This sequence joins TRBV29-1 and TRBJ1-2; the D is unclear. Germline values: CDR1 SQVTM, CDR2 ANQGSEA. Trimming removed 6 bases at V and 0 bases at J, with 8 bases between. The CDR3 is 12 amino acids. The CDR3 loop is CSVPLANYGYTF. The CDR3 coding sequence is TGCAGCGTCCCTCTAGCTAACTATGGCTACACCTTC.

Only one count was recorded for this clone. V usage is TRBV11-2 and J usage is TRBJ2-7; a possible D gene is TRBD1 (6 bases). The CDR3 is 15 residues long. Germline values: CDR1 SGHAT, CDR2 FQNNGV. Trimming cost V 4 bases and J 6 bases, with 19 bases left between them. The CDR3, as DNA: TGTGCCAGCAGCTCCGACCTACAGGGCCGTCTCGAGCAGTACTTC. Protein sequence: CASSSDLQGRLEQYF.

The chain is built from TRBV11-3 and TRBJ2-1; 8 bases fit TRBD1. J lost 6 bases, V lost 3 bases, and 7 bases had no gene match. The CDR3 loop spans 15 amino acids. Germline CDR1 SGHNT, CDR2 YENEEA. The CDR3 DNA reads TGTGCCAGCAGCTTGAGGACAGGGTCGGGCAATGAGCAGTTCTTC. Amino acids: CASSLRTGSGNEQFF.

The V gene is TRBV5-1, the J gene TRBJ2-2, with 13 bases matching TRBD2. Germline loops: CDR1 SGHRS, CDR2 YFSETQ. This CDR3 contains 17 residues. The junction had 4 bases not matched to a gene; V was cut back by 4 bases and J by 1 base. CDR3 amino acids: CASSKTSGGVNTGELFF. In nucleotides, the CDR3 is TGCGCCAGCAGCAAAACTAGCGGGGGGGTGAACACCGGGGAGCTGTTTTTT.

The gene calls are TRBV25-1 and TRBJ2-3; D gene unclear. Trimming cost V 6 bases and J 5 bases, with 9 bases left between them. This CDR3 is 12 amino acids long. Germline loops: CDR1 MGHDK, CDR2 SYGVNS. As DNA, the CDR3 is TGTGCCAGCAGCCCCTTTGTAGATACGCAGTATTTT. It yields the protein CASSPFVDTQYF.

This chain links TRBV15 with TRBJ1-4; possibly TRBD1 for D (5 bases). Germline CDR1 and CDR2: LNHNV and YYDKDF (reference sequence). The CDR3 is 15 residues long. V lost 1 base and J 1 base, leaving 7 bases between the germline ends. CDR3 amino acids: CATSRAGVTNEKLFF. CDR3 bases: TGTGCCACCAGCAGAGCGGGGGTAACTAATGAAAAACTGTTTTTT.

This clone was observed a handful of times. The chain couples TRBV14 to TRBJ1-2, with 8 bases fitting TRBD1. The J segment lost 5 bases and the V segment lost 5 bases, leaving 4 bases of the junction unmatched. This CDR3 is 13 amino acids long. Per the germline V gene, CDR1 is SGHDN and CDR2 is FVKESK. CDR3 region: CASSLGQVYGYTF. CDR3 DNA sequence: TGTGCCAGCAGCTTGGGACAGGTATATGGCTACACCTTC.

This chain uses TRBV13 with TRBJ2-1; TRBD2 might be the D (6 bases). CDR3 length: 19 residues. Germline V CDR1 and CDR2: PRHDT, FYEKMQ (reference sequence). Trimming left V 4 bases short and J 0 bases short, with 22 bases between. Here the CDR3 DNA reads TGTGCCAGCAGCTCCCCCGGGGGTCGCTCGTGGAGCTCCTACAATGAGCAGTTCTTC. Translation: CASSSPGGRSWSSYNEQFF.

This clone has just a few counts. The rearrangement links TRBV2 to TRBJ1-1; 10 positions match TRBD1. CDR1 is SNHLY, CDR2 FYNNEI, per germline. The CDR3 has 17 amino acids. V gave up 6 bases and J gave up 4 bases; unmatched junction bases: 14. The CDR3 bases are TGTGCCAGCAGGAAGGGACAGGGGAAGATCGGCAGCACTGAAGCTTTCTTT. This translates into CASRKGQGKIGSTEAFF. Drawing the rest from reference TRBV2 and TRBJ1-1, the complete variable domain is EPEVTQTPSHQVTQMGQEVILRCVPISNHLYFYWYRQILGQKVEFLVSFYNNEISEKSEIFDDQFSVERPDGSNFTLKIRSTKLEDSAMYFCASRKGQGKIGSTEAFFGQGTRLTVV.

CDR3 in DNA: TGCAGCGCGGGGACAGTTCTTACCGGGGAGCTGTTTTTT. It specifies CSAGTVLTGELFF. The chain has TRBV29-1 and TRBJ2-2; 7 bases are a match to TRBD1. Per germline, CDR1 SQVTM and CDR2 ANQGSEA. This CDR3 has 13 amino acids. V gave up 7 bases and J gave up 5 bases; unmatched junction bases: 7.